A selection of T cell receptor beta chains follows, all from one sample in a study of blood T cell repertoires in COVID-19. Data came from immunoSEQ multiplex PCR; TCRdb stores just in-frame clones and leaves some out. The table lists around 130,000 clones, around 80% of them singletons. The sequenced material came from PBMCs or T cells enriched from blood (not recorded which). The receptor source for this set is a man aged 40-49 years with acute COVID-19. Each CDR3 is given with its conserved first and last residue. A D gene is named only where the DNA matches it firmly. Clone sizes are given selectively: once, few, many, or a class where the clone is expanded.

CDR3 length | J gene | D gene | V gene | clone size | CDR3 protein | CDR3 DNA
15 | TRBJ2-2 | NA | TRBV21-1 | NA | CASSLRDRCSGELFF | TGTGCCAGCAGCCTCCGGGACAGGTGTTCGGGGGAGCTGTTTTTT
13 | TRBJ1-4 | NA | TRBV28 | NA | CASKGTPTQKLFF | TGTGCCAGCAAAGGGACACCGACACAAAAACTGTTTTTT
14 | TRBJ1-2 | NA | TRBV28 | NA | CASSFGVVIWGYTF | TGTGCCAGCAGTTTCGGAGTGGTGATTTGGGGCTACACCTTC
15 | TRBJ1-5 | NA | TRBV28 | NA | CASITGTQSNQPQHF | TGTGCCAGCATTACCGGGACTCAGAGCAATCAGCCCCAGCATTTT
15 | TRBJ2-1 | NA | TRBV7-2 | NA | CASSSGGGAHNEQFF | TGTGCCAGCAGCTCAGGAGGGGGGGCGCACAATGAGCAGTTCTTC
13 | TRBJ2-5 | NA | TRBV12-3/TRBV12-4 | NA | CASSRDSQETQYF | TGTGCCAGTTCCAGGGACTCACAAGAGACCCAGTACTTC
13 | TRBJ2-5 | NA | TRBV5-4 | NA | CASSPEPRETQYF | TGTGCCAGCAGCCCCGAGCCTAGAGAGACCCAGTACTTC
15 | TRBJ1-2 | TRBD1 | TRBV7-8 | NA | CASTHLKQGLDGYTF | TGTGCCAGCACCCACCTCAAACAGGGGCTAGATGGCTACACCTTC
19 | TRBJ2-1 | TRBD2 | TRBV24-1 | NA | CATSGGTSGPDSSYNEQFF | TGTGCCACCAGTGGAGGGACTAGCGGCCCCGATAGCTCCTACAATGAGCAGTTCTTC
12 | TRBJ1-1 | TRBD1 | TRBV12-3/TRBV12-4 | NA | CASSEMTGRAFF | TGTGCCAGCAGTGAGATGACAGGGAGGGCTTTCTTT
13 | TRBJ2-3 | TRBD2 | TRBV10-3 | NA | CANSGASTDTQYF | TGTGCCAATAGCGGGGCTAGCACAGATACGCAGTATTTT
15 | TRBJ1-2 | TRBD1 | TRBV18 | NA | CASSPPGDRGNGYTF | TGTGCCAGCTCACCACCTGGAGACAGGGGGAACGGCTACACCTTC
16 | TRBJ2-3 | TRBD2 | TRBV7-3 | NA | CASSLPGLAGGDTQYF | TGTGCCAGCAGCTTACCCGGACTAGCGGGAGGGGATACGCAGTATTTT
14 | TRBJ1-5 | NA | TRBV5-1 | NA | CASSPGGSDQPQHF | TGCGCCAGCAGCCCGGGGGGCTCCGATCAGCCCCAGCATTTT
15 | TRBJ1-6 | TRBD1 | TRBV2 | NA | CASTEGTGGNSPLHF | TGTGCCAGCACCGAGGGCACAGGGGGTAATTCACCCCTCCACTTT
14 | TRBJ1-2 | TRBD1 | TRBV6-6 | NA | CASRTGAGSYGYTF | TGTGCCAGCAGGACAGGGGCGGGGTCCTATGGCTACACCTTC
13 | TRBJ2-5 | NA | TRBV19 | few | CASSFGSQETQYF | TGTGCCAGTAGTTTCGGGAGCCAAGAGACCCAGTACTTC
17 | TRBJ2-7 | NA | TRBV24-1 | NA | CATRPGTSGTAVYEQYF | TGTGCCACCAGGCCCGGTACGTCCGGGACTGCCGTCTACGAGCAGTACTTC
11 | TRBJ2-7 | NA | TRBV25-1 | NA | CASSGGTGQYF | TGTGCCAGCAGTGGGGGCACGGGGCAGTACTTC
14 | TRBJ1-3 | TRBD1 | TRBV29-1 | NA | CSVDPTGAGNTIYF | TGCAGCGTTGACCCTACAGGGGCTGGAAACACCATATATTTT
13 | TRBJ2-5 | NA | TRBV7-2 | NA | CASSLQEGKTQYF | TGTGCCAGCAGCTTACAGGAAGGAAAGACCCAGTACTTC
13 | TRBJ1-1 | NA | TRBV18 | NA | CASSPTGNTEAFF | TGTGCCAGCTCGCCAACAGGGAACACTGAAGCTTTCTTT
14 | TRBJ1-2 | NA | TRBV27 | NA | CASSLHGGHYGYTF | TGTGCCAGCAGTTTACACGGGGGGCATTATGGCTACACCTTC
13 | TRBJ1-2 | NA | TRBV27 | NA | CASRSAPGQGDLF | TGTGCCAGCAGATCCGCCCCGGGACAAGGGGACCTCTTC
14 | TRBJ1-3 | TRBD1 | TRBV23-1 | NA | CASSRAGGENTIYF | TGCGCCAGCAGTCGGGCAGGGGGCGAAAACACCATATATTTT
14 | TRBJ1-1 | TRBD1 | TRBV6-5 | NA | CASTLGQGNTEAFF | TGTGCCAGCACCCTGGGACAGGGGAACACTGAAGCTTTCTTT
15 | TRBJ1-4 | NA | TRBV7-9 | once | CASSFGGATNEKLFF | TGTGCCAGCAGCTTCGGGGGTGCAACTAATGAAAAACTGTTTTTT
15 | TRBJ1-3 | NA | TRBV5-1 | NA | CASSLVGSSGNTIYF | TGCGCCAGCAGCTTGGTGGGGAGCTCTGGAAACACCATATATTTT
16 | TRBJ1-1 | NA | TRBV21-1 | NA | CASSKSGTGYRTEAFF | TGTGCCAGCAGCAAATCTGGGACAGGGTATCGCACTGAAGCTTTCTTT